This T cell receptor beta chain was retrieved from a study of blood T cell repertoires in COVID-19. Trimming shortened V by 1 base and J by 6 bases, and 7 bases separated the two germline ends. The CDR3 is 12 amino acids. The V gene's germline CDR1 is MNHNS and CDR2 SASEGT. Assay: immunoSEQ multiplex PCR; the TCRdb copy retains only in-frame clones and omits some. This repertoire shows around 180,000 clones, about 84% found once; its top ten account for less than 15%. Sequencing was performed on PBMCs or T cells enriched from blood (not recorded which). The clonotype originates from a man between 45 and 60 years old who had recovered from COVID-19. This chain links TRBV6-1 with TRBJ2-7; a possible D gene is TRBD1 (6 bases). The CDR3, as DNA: TGTGCCAGCAGTGAAGACAGGGTCGAGCAGTACTTC. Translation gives CASSEDRVEQYF.